This T cell receptor beta chain was profiled in a study of T-cell memory formation after mild COVID-19. V lost 4 bases, J lost 7 bases, and 13 bases lay in between. The CDR3 is made up of 13 amino acids. The V gene's germline CDR1 is LNHNV and CDR2 YYDKDF (reference sequence). UMIs and sample barcodes were carried by the TCR alpha and TCR beta cDNA libraries that 5'RACE produced using constant-segment primers. MiXCR, applied by TCRdb to the 5' RACE reads, yields one record per CDR3 protein. The data hold hundreds of thousands of distinct CDR3 sequences, with approximately 15% observed a single time. The specimen was PBMCs or a T cell subset sorted from them (not recorded which). V usage is TRBV15 and J usage is TRBJ1-1; no definite D call. The TCR sequence derives from a man younger than 35 who had mild COVID-19 (a few samples of this study predate the infection). Cell type and time point are not known. In nucleotides, the CDR3 is TGTGCCACCAGCACAGAGAATCGTGGTGAAGCTTTCTTT. It codes for CATSTENRGEAFF.